The TCR beta chain under discussion was sequenced for a study of molecular identifiers for immune sequencing clone quantification (dated by TCRdb to 2017 to 2018). In the study overall: For a replicate experiment, RNA from roughly 21,000 or 96,000 naive CD8 T cells was divided into five aliquots, of which four were sequenced. CD8 T cells were used in a methods study to benchmark molecular-identifier clustering-based TCR repertoire sequencing (MIDCIRS) and TCR RNA copy counting.

For this clonotype: Its binding antigen is unknown. One junction end does not reproduce the germline sequence, and a read error may be involved.

The CDR3 contains 12 residues, cysteine and phenylalanine counted. The DNA shown is the 36-base CDR3, in frame from base 1. Libraries of naive CD8 T cells were built from approximately 20,000 to 980,000 sorted cells, with 10%, 30% or 50% of the purified RNA used. On a BD FACSAria II, naive CD8 T cells were FACS-sorted as CD8+CD4-CCR7+CD45RA+ and collected into RLT Plus buffer. To test detection sensitivity, Jurkat RNA equal to around 11 TCR copies was added to samples of about 20,000-1,000,000 naive CD8 T cells. CD8 T cells were enriched using RosetteSep CD8+ T Cell Enrichment Cocktail and Ficoll-Paque, and the enriched cells then underwent ACK red cell lysis. Library generation was performed with PCR. Data came from an Illumina HiSeq 4000. Bulk TCR libraries were generated as previously described, with the TCR primers listed in Table S5 used. The Qiagen AllPrep DNA/RNA kit was used to purify total RNA. Reads from multiple sequencing runs of the same library were pooled before analysis. Per the original workflow: Reads were retained only if an exact TCR constant sequence was present, and the retained reads were trimmed to 150 nt and grouped according to their 12-nt molecular barcodes. Reads in each barcode group were sub-clustered using a 15% Levenshtein threshold, and a quality-weighted consensus sequence was built for each RNA molecule. Non-functional sequences were excluded, and lower-count sequences lying one edit away from another sequence were also excluded. Barcode sub-clusters with fewer than 20% of the maximum read count were removed, based on fitting two negative binomial distributions. The public reads were run again by TCRdb, first through fastp at Q25 and then through MiXCR, and only productive beta chains were kept. Duplicate CDR3 protein sequences are folded into a single record with the most common DNA and genes. The V and J calls and clone size are TCRdb's, not the authors'. The sample yields some 650,000 distinct CDR3 sequences; approximately 20% were counted once. The ten largest make up roughly 0.83% of the sample.

Summary of the overall study and its limitations: In CMV-specific effector cells, over 99% of molecules were held by clones above 20 RNA copies, whereas under 1% of molecules were held by such clones in naive cells. Identical TCR molecules sharing a barcode could cause highly expanded clone sizes to be underestimated. Even against a background of about a million naive CD8 T cells, spiked-in Jurkat TCR RNA amounting to a single cell's worth was reported to be detectable. Approximately 3.1 recovered TCR RNA copies per cell were obtained by modeling, versus about 9.7 by digital PCR, implying a capture efficiency of about 30%. The naive libraries included spiked-in Jurkat TCR RNA (about 9 copies' worth), and this Jurkat TCR RNA is not part of the donor repertoire. When barcode sub-clustering was left out, chimeric consensus sequences inflated TCR diversity, with chimeras reaching as high as 47%.

This sequence was found in a human donor in good health. Some libraries in this study had Jurkat cell RNA spiked in. The sequencing input was naive CD8+ T cells from blood, with Jurkat cell RNA spiked in. The meaning of the sample's cell subset or site label: FACS-sorted CD8+CD4-CCR7+CD45RA+ naive T cells. Rearrangement joined TRBV12-3 or TRBV12-4 to TRBJ2-7; D gene: possibly TRBD2, on 5 matching bases. The CDR3 protein is CASSLTGSEQCF. In nucleotides, the sequence is TGTGCCAGCAGTTTAACGGGGTCCGAGCAGTGCTTC.